These 19 T cell receptor beta chains came from one sample sequenced in a study of shared clonotypes between healthy human individuals. TCRdb's table, derived via immunoSEQ multiplex PCR, lists solely in-frame clones and lacks some. The sample carries approximately 2.1 million clones, roughly 93% recorded once. The sequenced material came from naive CD4+ T cells from PBMCs. The subset is: CD45RA+ positively selected. These receptors all stem from a man between 18 and 35 years old in good health. Some clones in this sample may be carry-over from other donors' samples.

This rearrangement joins TRBV28 to TRBJ2-1; D assignment may be TRBD1 or TRBD2 (5 bases each). V was cut by 6 bases and J by 9 bases, with 12 bases left in between. The CDR3 length is 12 residues. Germline V gives CDR1 MDHEN, CDR2 SYDVKM. The CDR3 bases are TGTGCCAGCAGCGACCGGGGCGGTGAGCAGTTCTTC. Its translation is CASSDRGGEQFF.

Only one count was recorded for this clone. This chain uses TRBV5-1 with TRBJ1-2; D ambiguous. V gave up 4 bases and J gave up 4 bases, with 14 bases separating them. The CDR3 spans 14 residues. Germline loops: CDR1 SGHRS, CDR2 YFSETQ. The DNA of the CDR3 is TGCGCCAGCAGCCCTTTGGAGATAGGCTATGGCTACACCTTC. Amino acid sequence: CASSPLEIGYGYTF.

The gene calls are TRBV6-6 and TRBJ1-2; 9 bases are shared with TRBD1. V was pared by 6 bases and J by 6 bases, with 8 bases of the junction left unmatched. CDR3 size: 14 residues. Germline lookup yields CDR1 MNHNY and CDR2 SVGAGI (reference sequence). As DNA, the CDR3 is TGTGCCAGCAGCCGACAGGGGGTGCCTGATGGCTACACCTTC. It translates to CASSRQGVPDGYTF.

The V gene is TRBV28, the J gene TRBJ1-1; 8 bases are shared with TRBD1. V dropped 2 bases and J dropped 2; count of bases not matched to a gene: 13. The CDR3 is 18 amino acids. CDR1 and CDR2 (germline): MDHEN, SYDVKM. The CDR3 sequence is CASSLAGGARWSNTEAFF. The CDR3 region has the DNA TGTGCCAGCAGTTTAGCAGGGGGCGCGAGGTGGTCAAACACTGAAGCTTTCTTT. The complete variable domain, with remaining parts taken from reference TRBV28 and TRBJ1-1, reads DVKVTQSSRYLVKRTGEKVFLECVQDMDHENMFWYRQDPGLGLRLIYFSYDVKMKEKGDIPEGYSVSREKKERFSLILESASTNQTSMYLCASSLAGGARWSNTEAFFGQGTRLTVV.

CDR3 in DNA: TGTGCCAGCAGCTTTAATACAGGGAACACTGAAGCTTTCTTT. Translation: CASSFNTGNTEAFF. This chain joins TRBV7-8 and TRBJ1-1; perhaps TRBD1 as D (5 bases). The germline gives CDR1 SGHVS, CDR2 FQNEAQ. V was clipped by 3 bases and J by 1 base, with 9 bases between them. The length of the CDR3 is 14 residues.

The rearrangement uses TRBV4-1 and TRBJ2-7; TRBD2 aligns across 9 bases. Looked up from germline, CDR1 is MGHRA and CDR2 is YSYEKL. Losses at the gene ends were 0 bases for V and 1 base for J; bases not matched to a gene: 10. The CDR3 contains 18 residues. The CDR3 region has the DNA TGCGCCAGCAGCCAAGATGTAGTAGAGGGACTAGCATCCTACGAGCAGTACTTC. It yields the protein CASSQDVVEGLASYEQYF.

V is TRBV27 and J is TRBJ1-2; the D is unclear. CDR1 is MNHEY, CDR2 SMNVEV, per germline (reference sequence). The CDR3 is made up of 13 amino acids. With 2 bases removed from V and 6 bases from J, the gap between germline ends came to 10 bases. CDR3 region: CASSLTTGDGYTF. CDR3 nucleotides: TGTGCCAGCAGTTTAACCACCGGGGATGGCTACACCTTC.

This clone was recorded a few times. The rearrangement uses TRBV28 and TRBJ1-1, with D uncertain. V was clipped by 7 bases and J by 7 bases, with 10 bases between them. The CDR3 contains 11 residues. Germline assignment: CDR1 MDHEN and CDR2 SYDVKM. The CDR3, as DNA: TGTGCCAGCAAACTAGTGGGTGAAGCTTTCTTT. It yields the protein CASKLVGEAFF.

The V gene is TRBV13, the J gene TRBJ2-2; TRBD2 is a possible D gene (6 bases). This CDR3 spans 16 amino acids. Trimming cost V 3 bases and J 6 bases, with 17 bases left between them. Germline CDR1 is PRHDT and CDR2 is FYEKMQ (reference sequence). CDR3 loop: CASSLWLANKAGELFF. Written as DNA, the CDR3 is TGTGCCAGCAGCTTGTGGCTAGCGAATAAAGCCGGGGAGCTGTTTTTT.

V gene TRBV19 combines with J gene TRBJ1-4; 7 bases align to TRBD1. Germline V gene sequence: CDR1 LNHDA, CDR2 SQIVND (reference sequence). This CDR3 region has 14 residues. J lost 4 bases, V lost 7 bases, and 6 bases had no gene match. The CDR3 is CASTTTGVNEKLFF. The CDR3, as DNA: TGTGCCAGTACCACTACAGGGGTTAATGAAAAACTGTTTTTT.

V usage is TRBV5-1 and J usage is TRBJ1-4; TRBD1 matches at 9 bases. V lost 5 bases to trimming and J lost 4 bases; unmatched junction nucleotides: 3. The CDR3 has 14 residues. Per the germline V gene, CDR1 is SGHRS and CDR2 is YFSETQ. The CDR3 reads CASRRQGVNEKLFF. CDR3 coding DNA: TGCGCCAGCAGGAGACAGGGGGTTAATGAAAAACTGTTTTTT.

Remarks on this clone: Its ends do not fully match the called genes, so a read error is possible. This sequence joins TRBV6-6 and TRBJ1-5; D is ambiguous. Germline loops: CDR1 MNHNY, CDR2 SVGAGI (reference sequence). CDR3 size: 13 residues. The CDR3 here is CAISDLNNQPQHF. CDR3 nucleotides: TGTGCCATCAGTGACCTAAATAATCAGCCCCAGCATTTT.

This clone came up once. The genes are TRBV15 and TRBJ2-7, with D hard to call. This CDR3 is built from 14 residues. Germline CDR1 reads LNHNV; CDR2 reads YYDKDF (reference sequence). V was cut by 0 bases and J by 3 bases, with 9 bases left in between. The CDR3 protein is CATSRDVGRYEQYF. In nucleotides, the CDR3 is TGTGCCACCAGCAGAGATGTTGGCCGCTACGAGCAGTACTTC.

V usage is TRBV5-1 and J usage is TRBJ2-7; TRBD1 is a possible D gene (6 bases). The CDR3 spans 13 residues. The germline CDR1 and CDR2 sequences are SGHRS and YFSETQ. Deletions cut 5 bases from V and 3 bases from J, with 12 bases between. The DNA of the CDR3 is TGCGCCAGCAGTTCTAACAGGGACTACGAGCAGTACTTC. This sequence encodes CASSSNRDYEQYF. The full variable domain, with the rest looked up from reference TRBV5-1 and TRBJ2-7, is KAGVTQTPRYLIKTRGQQVTLSCSPISGHRSVSWYQQTPGQGLQFLFEYFSETQRNKGNFPGRFSGRQFSNSRSEMNVSTLELGDSALYLCASSSNRDYEQYFGPGTRLTVT.

In DNA form, the CDR3 reads TGTGCCAGTAGTATGGGATCGGTTCATCCCAGGGCAGATACGCAGTATTTT. This encodes CASSMGSVHPRADTQYF. The V call is TRBV19, the J call TRBJ2-3; D may be TRBD1 (5 bases). Germline values: CDR1 LNHDA, CDR2 SQIVND (reference sequence). Trimming pared 3 bases from V and 4 bases from J, leaving 20 bases between. The CDR3 has 17 residues.

The chain employs TRBV11-2 and TRBJ2-7, with a possible D match to TRBD2 (5 bases). The CDR3 consists of 18 residues. Germline CDR1 is SGHAT and CDR2 is FQNNGV. V gave up 3 bases and J gave up 2 bases, with 23 bases separating them. CDR3 bases: TGTGCCAGCAGCTTTGACCACAGATCGGGGAGCATAACCTACGAGCAGTACTTC. Its translation: CASSFDHRSGSITYEQYF.

The chain uses TRBV6-5 and TRBJ2-7; no firm D call. Deletions cut 0 bases from V and 7 bases from J, with 10 bases between. This CDR3 is 13 amino acids long. In germline, CDR1 is MNHEY, CDR2 SVGAGI. The CDR3 DNA is TGTGCCAGCAGTTACTCGGGGTTGGGTGAGCAGTACTTC. This encodes CASSYSGLGEQYF.

The J gene is TRBJ1-5, the V gene TRBV6-1; D perhaps matches TRBD1 (6 bases). V was pared by 6 bases and J by 5 bases, with 17 bases between. From germline, CDR1 is MNHNS and CDR2 SASEGT. This CDR3 has 15 residues. The CDR3 nucleotides read TGTGCCAGCAGGCCGGGACAAAGTCTCGATCAGCCCCAGCATTTT. Translation: CASRPGQSLDQPQHF.

The chain links TRBV2 to TRBJ1-1; TRBD1 is a possible D gene (5 bases). The CDR3 runs 13 residues. Germline assignment: CDR1 SNHLY and CDR2 FYNNEI. Trimming left V 8 bases short and J 5 bases short, with 15 bases between. The CDR3 protein is CASFKTGGTEAFF. As DNA, the CDR3 is TGTGCCAGCTTCAAAACGGGGGGGACTGAAGCTTTCTTT. The full variable domain, completed using reference TRBV2 and TRBJ1-1, is EPEVTQTPSHQVTQMGQEVILRCVPISNHLYFYWYRQILGQKVEFLVSFYNNEISEKSEIFDDQFSVERPDGSNFTLKIRSTKLEDSAMYFCASFKTGGTEAFFGQGTRLTVV.